Presented here are 31 T cell receptor beta chains from one specimen sequenced in a study of blood T cell repertoires in COVID-19. Repertoires were generated with immunoSEQ multiplex PCR, while TCRdb's copy carries only in-frame clones and drops some. Seen here are 65,000 to 80,000 clones, over 75% observed once, and the top ten hold around 2.8%. Sequenced input: peripheral blood. The receptor set was obtained from an older man with active or convalescent COVID-19.

This chain uses TRBV5-1 with TRBJ2-7; TRBD1 matches at 9 bases. V trimming: 3 bases; J trimming: 3 bases; junction bases outside the gene matches: 13. The CDR3 spans 17 residues. Germline values: CDR1 SGHRS, CDR2 YFSETQ. CDR3 sequence reads: CASSSTAGTGNIYEQYF. The CDR3 nucleotides are TGCGCCAGCAGCTCGACTGCCGGGACAGGGAACATCTACGAGCAGTACTTC.

This sequence joins TRBV2 and TRBJ1-2; D gene uncertain. Per the germline V gene, CDR1 is SNHLY and CDR2 is FYNNEI. Trimming took off 7 bases at V and 8 bases at J, with 14 bases between the two ends. This CDR3 has 12 amino acids. Written as DNA, the CDR3 is TGTGCCAGCACCCGCCGGGAGGGCGGCTACACCTTC. Its protein product is CASTRREGGYTF.

The V gene is TRBV10-2, the J gene TRBJ1-6; tentative D call: TRBD1 (5 bases). Trimming left V 8 bases short and J 6 bases short, with 17 bases between. Germline V gene sequence: CDR1 WSHSY, CDR2 SAAADI. The CDR3 has 15 residues. The CDR3 region is CASVGQQWGNSPLHF. The CDR3 region has the DNA TGCGCCAGCGTTGGACAACAGTGGGGTAATTCACCCCTCCACTTT.

V gene TRBV5-6 combines with J gene TRBJ1-5; the D is unclear. Between the trimmed V and J ends, which lost 0 bases and 1 base, there was a span of 11 bases. This CDR3 contains 16 residues. Germline CDR1 reads SGHDT; CDR2 reads YYEEEE. CDR3 sequence (DNA): TGTGCCAGCAGCTTGGGGGTAGGACTCAGCAATCAGCCCCAGCATTTT. Residues: CASSLGVGLSNQPQHF.

Regarding this clone: Germline and junction disagree at one end, which may indicate a read error. The rearrangement links TRBV30 to TRBJ2-7; D is perhaps TRBD2 (6 bases). Germline-derived CDR1 and CDR2 are GTSNPN and SVGIG (reference sequence). The CDR3 covers 13 residues. The DNA of the CDR3 is TGTGCCTGGAGTCCTGGCGGGGCCTACGGGCAGTACTTC. Protein product: CAWSPGGAYGQYF.

The V call is TRBV5-1, the J call TRBJ2-5; 8 positions match TRBD1. Germline V gene lookup returns CDR1 SGHRS and CDR2 YFSETQ. V shed 2 bases, J shed 2 bases, and the junction held 5 bases outside the gene matches. CDR3 length equals 15 residues. CDR3: CASSLPTGGQETQYF. The CDR3 nucleotides are TGCGCCAGCAGCTTACCTACAGGGGGGCAAGAGACCCAGTACTTC.

V and J are TRBV19 and TRBJ2-7, with 8 nucleotides matching TRBD1. The CDR3 runs 13 residues. CDR1 LNHDA and CDR2 SQIVND come from the germline V gene (reference sequence). Trimming at V came to 3 bases and at J to 6 bases, leaving 4 bases not matched to a gene. The chain's CDR3 is CASSITGGFEQYF. In DNA form, the CDR3 reads TGTGCCAGTAGTATTACAGGGGGTTTCGAGCAGTACTTC.

The genes are TRBV7-6 and TRBJ2-3, with no clear D. The CDR3 is 15 residues long. V was trimmed by 1 base and J by 0 bases, leaving 8 bases between them. Looked up from germline, CDR1 is SGHVS and CDR2 is FNYEAQ. The CDR3 region has the DNA TGTGCCAGCAGCTTAGGACCCGGGAGCACAGATACGCAGTATTTT. Its protein product is CASSLGPGSTDTQYF.

The chain links TRBV5-4 to TRBJ2-5; D may be TRBD1 (5 bases). The CDR3 consists of 14 residues. With 0 bases removed from V and 3 bases from J, the gap between germline ends came to 9 bases. Germline values: CDR1 SGHNT, CDR2 YYREEE (reference sequence). CDR3 sequence: CASSLDPGKETQYF. CDR3 DNA: TGTGCCAGCAGCTTGGATCCAGGGAAAGAGACCCAGTACTTC.

V is TRBV25-1 and J is TRBJ2-3, with D possibly TRBD1 on 6 matching bases. V shed 6 bases and J shed 4 bases, with 11 bases lying between them. Germline V gene sequence: CDR1 MGHDK, CDR2 SYGVNS. The CDR3 is 13 residues long. The CDR3 coding sequence is TGTGCCAGCAGCAAAAGGACAGCAGATACGCAGTATTTT. Amino acids: CASSKRTADTQYF.

This rearrangement joins TRBV2 to TRBJ2-5; TRBD1 aligns across 11 bases. This CDR3 is 13 amino acids long. The germline gives CDR1 SNHLY, CDR2 FYNNEI. Unmatched junction bases numbered 4, after V lost 8 bases and J lost 5 bases. CDR3 nucleotide sequence: TGTGCCAGCCCGGACAGGGGGCATGAGACCCAGTACTTC. It encodes CASPDRGHETQYF.

The rearrangement joins TRBV11-3 to TRBJ2-5, with 7 nucleotides matching TRBD2. The V gene end was trimmed by 3 bases and the J gene end by 5 bases; junction bases not matched to a gene: 9. The germline CDR1 and CDR2 sequences are SGHNT and YENEEA. CDR3 length: 15 residues. This CDR3 is CASSLGGGPAETQYF. Written as DNA, the CDR3 is TGTGCCAGCAGCTTGGGGGGAGGGCCTGCGGAGACCCAGTACTTC.

The chain joins TRBV30 to TRBJ2-3, with D possibly being TRBD2 (5 bases). The CDR3 covers 13 residues. V lost 2 bases, J lost 5 bases, and 11 bases lay in between. From germline, CDR1 is GTSNPN and CDR2 SVGIG (reference sequence). This chain's CDR3 is CAWSPGVEDTQYF. The CDR3 nucleotides are TGTGCCTGGAGTCCCGGGGTGGAAGATACGCAGTATTTT.

The chain uses TRBV5-1 and TRBJ2-2, with unresolved D. The CDR3 extends over 15 amino acids. V was shortened by 4 bases and J by 7 bases, with 17 bases between the two germline ends. CDR1 SGHRS and CDR2 YFSETQ come from the germline V gene. The CDR3 nucleotides are TGCGCCAGCAGCCCGTTGGGTAGCCTAGACGGGGAGCTGTTTTTT. It is translated as CASSPLGSLDGELFF.

This sequence joins TRBV30 and TRBJ1-3; the D gene is possibly TRBD1 (6 bases). V was trimmed by 2 bases and J by 4 bases, leaving 21 bases between them. The CDR3 loop spans 17 amino acids. Per the germline V gene, CDR1 is GTSNPN and CDR2 is SVGIG (reference sequence). The CDR3 protein is CAWSPPAQGLGGNTIYF. CDR3 DNA sequence: TGTGCCTGGAGTCCCCCGGCCCAGGGGCTGGGCGGAAACACCATATATTTT.

The rearrangement links TRBV3-1 (or the pseudogene TRBV3-2) to TRBJ1-2; possible D gene TRBD1, 5 bases. The CDR3 sequence is 15 residues long. V lost 4 bases to trimming and J lost 7 bases, with 19 bases between them. CDR1 and CDR2 from the germline V gene are LGHDT and YNNKEL (reference sequence). CDR3 loop: CASSPSLTGLGGYTF. The CDR3 DNA reads as TGTGCCAGCAGCCCCTCCCTAACAGGATTGGGTGGCTACACCTTC.

J is TRBJ1-4 and V is TRBV7-9; no firm D call. CDR1 is SEHNR and CDR2 is FQNEAQ in the germline V gene (reference sequence). The CDR3 has 11 amino acids. The V gene lost 5 bases and the J gene lost 15 bases, with 13 bases spanning the gap. CDR3 coding DNA: TGTGCCAGCAGCCCAGGACTTTGGTTGTTTTTT. Translation gives CASSPGLWLFF.

This rearrangement joins TRBV5-1 to TRBJ2-5; D gene unclear. The CDR3 totals 14 residues. Between the trimmed V and J ends, which lost 0 bases and 2 bases, there was a span of 8 bases. From germline, CDR1 is SGHRS and CDR2 YFSETQ. The CDR3 DNA is TGCGCCAGCAGCTTGGGAGGTTGGCAAGAGACCCAGTACTTC. It yields the protein CASSLGGWQETQYF. Looking up the rest from reference TRBV5-1 and TRBJ2-5 gives the full variable domain: KAGVTQTPRYLIKTRGQQVTLSCSPISGHRSVSWYQQTPGQGLQFLFEYFSETQRNKGNFPGRFSGRQFSNSRSEMNVSTLELGDSALYLCASSLGGWQETQYFGPGTRLLVL.

The chain carries TRBV2 and TRBJ2-1; 8 bases are shared with TRBD2. J lost 2 bases, V lost 10 bases, and 7 bases had no gene match. Germline assignment: CDR1 SNHLY and CDR2 FYNNEI. The length of the CDR3 is 14 residues. The CDR3 nucleotides read TGTGCCACCACCGGGGGGGGCACCTACAATGAGCAGTTCTTC. This encodes CATTGGGTYNEQFF.

This clone was recorded once. The genes are TRBV7-7 and TRBJ2-1, with D perhaps TRBD2 (6 bases). The CDR3 consists of 13 residues. Trimming stripped 6 bases from V and 4 bases from J, with 10 bases between. Germline V gene sequence: CDR1 SSHAT, CDR2 FNYEAQ (reference sequence). The CDR3 is CASSTGRYNEQFF. The CDR3 DNA is TGTGCCAGCAGTACCGGGAGATACAATGAGCAGTTCTTC.

The genes are TRBV19 and TRBJ1-1; TRBD1 matches 9 bases. CDR1 is LNHDA and CDR2 is SQIVND in the germline V gene (reference sequence). The V segment lost 3 bases and the J segment 6 bases; nucleotides outside the gene matches: 17. The CDR3 has 18 amino acids. The CDR3 nucleotides read TGTGCCAGTAGTATCCAGCCTGCCGGGACAGGGTGGAATCCTGAAGCTTTCTTT. Encoded protein: CASSIQPAGTGWNPEAFF.

V gene TRBV9 combines with J gene TRBJ1-6; perhaps TRBD1 as D (5 bases). Germline V gene data show CDR1 as SGDLS and CDR2 as YYNGEE. Trimming left V 4 bases short and J 10 bases short, with 21 bases between. The CDR3 spans 16 residues. CDR3 amino acids: CASSPRGEGLGSPLHF. DNA of the CDR3: TGTGCCAGCAGCCCTCGGGGGGAAGGGTTGGGATCACCCCTCCACTTT. Variable domain in full (rest from reference TRBV9 and TRBJ1-6): DSGVTQTPKHLITATGQRVTLRCSPRSGDLSVYWYQQSLDQGLQFLIQYYNGEERAKGNILERFSAQQFPDLHSELNLSSLELGDSALYFCASSPRGEGLGSPLHFGNGTRLTVT.

The J gene is TRBJ1-2, the V gene TRBV27; D is uncertain. Trimming left V 0 bases short and J 8 bases short, with 10 bases between. The CDR3 runs 13 residues. CDR1 and CDR2 from the germline V gene are MNHEY and SMNVEV (reference sequence). This CDR3 reads CASSLSGVWGYTF. The DNA of the CDR3 is TGTGCCAGCAGTTTATCCGGGGTTTGGGGCTACACCTTC.

This clone was seen a single time. The CDR3 nucleotides read TGTGCCAGCAGTGAAGCAGCAGGGTCCTCACCCCTCCACTTT. Residues: CASSEAAGSSPLHF. The chain combines TRBV6-1 with TRBJ1-6, with D possibly being TRBD1 (5 bases). This CDR3 spans 14 amino acids. Germline V lookup: CDR1 MNHNS, CDR2 SASEGT. V lost 0 bases and J 10 bases, leaving 10 bases between the germline ends.

The rearrangement joins TRBV30 to TRBJ1-2; 7 bases map to TRBD1. Per the germline V gene, CDR1 is GTSNPN and CDR2 is SVGIG (reference sequence). V lost 0 bases and J lost 3; bases outside the gene matches: 7. This CDR3 is built from 15 residues. CDR3 protein: CAWSVKGAQYYGYTF. CDR3 in DNA: TGTGCCTGGAGTGTAAAGGGGGCGCAGTACTATGGCTACACCTTC.

The rearrangement links TRBV28 to TRBJ1-5; 7 bases match TRBD1. Germline trimming cut 6 bases from V and 6 bases from J; bases unmatched to any gene: 5. The CDR3 is 13 amino acids. Per germline, CDR1 MDHEN and CDR2 SYDVKM. In DNA form, the CDR3 reads TGTGCCAGCAGGACAGGGAAGATTCAGCCCCAGCATTTT. Translated, it gives CASRTGKIQPQHF.

The chain has TRBV11-3 and TRBJ1-1; D gene unclear. CDR1 and CDR2 from the germline V gene are SGHNT and YENEEA. Deletions cut 3 bases from V and 0 bases from J, with 5 bases between. CDR3 size: 13 residues. As DNA, the CDR3 is TGTGCCAGCAGCTTGGGCGTGAACACTGAAGCTTTCTTT. It is translated as CASSLGVNTEAFF.

J is TRBJ2-7 and V is TRBV10-1; D is undetermined. Per the germline V gene, CDR1 is WNHNN and CDR2 is SYGVQD (reference sequence). The V gene lost 0 bases and the J gene lost 5 bases, with 11 bases spanning the gap. This CDR3 is built from 14 residues. CDR3 in DNA: TGCGCCAGCAGTGAGTCCCCGACATCCAACGAGCAGTACTTC. Its protein is CASSESPTSNEQYF.

This clone was picked up a small number of times. This chain joins TRBV19 and TRBJ1-3, with 10 bases identical to TRBD1. This CDR3 is built from 17 residues. Looked up from germline, CDR1 is LNHDA and CDR2 is SQIVND (reference sequence). After removal of 6 bases from V and 0 bases from J, the junction contained 8 bases not matched to a gene. The CDR3 DNA reads TGTGCCAGTAGGCCCCGGACAGGGGGTACCTCTGGAAACACCATATATTTT. It specifies CASRPRTGGTSGNTIYF.

This chain uses TRBV4-1 with TRBJ1-1; 12 positions match TRBD1. V lost 6 bases, J lost 6 bases, and 5 bases stayed unmatched. The V gene's germline CDR1 is MGHRA and CDR2 YSYEKL. The CDR3 extends over 14 amino acids. The CDR3 bases are TGCGCCAGCAGGACGGGACAGGGGGCGTCTGAAGCTTTCTTT. As protein: CASRTGQGASEAFF.

This clone appeared a single time. The chain links TRBV29-1 to TRBJ2-2, with 8 bases aligning to TRBD1. The junction had 5 bases not matched to a gene; V was cut back by 5 bases and J by 3 bases. The CDR3 has 14 residues. Germline lookup yields CDR1 SQVTM and CDR2 ANQGSEA. CDR3 protein: CSVRQGPYTGELFF. In DNA, the CDR3 is TGCAGCGTTCGACAGGGGCCTTACACCGGGGAGCTGTTTTTT.